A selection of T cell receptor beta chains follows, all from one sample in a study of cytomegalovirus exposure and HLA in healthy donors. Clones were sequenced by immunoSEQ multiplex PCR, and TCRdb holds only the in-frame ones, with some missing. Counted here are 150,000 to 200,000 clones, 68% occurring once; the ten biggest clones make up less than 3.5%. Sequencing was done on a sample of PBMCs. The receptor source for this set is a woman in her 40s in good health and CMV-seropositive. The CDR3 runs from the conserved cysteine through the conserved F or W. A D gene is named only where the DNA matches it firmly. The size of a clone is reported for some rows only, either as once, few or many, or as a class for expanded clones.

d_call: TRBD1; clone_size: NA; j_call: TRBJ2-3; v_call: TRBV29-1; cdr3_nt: TGCAGCGCCGGGACAGGAGGGCAGTATTTT; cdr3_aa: CSAGTGGQYF
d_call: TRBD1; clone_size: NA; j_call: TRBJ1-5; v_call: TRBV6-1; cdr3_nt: TGTGCCAGCAGTGATGCCCCCCAGACAGGGAAGAACCTTTATCAGCCCCAGCATTTT; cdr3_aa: CASSDAPQTGKNLYQPQHF
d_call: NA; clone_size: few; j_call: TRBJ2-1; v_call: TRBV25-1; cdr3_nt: TGTGCCAGCTCCGCCTACAATGAGCAGTTCTTC; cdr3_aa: CASSAYNEQFF
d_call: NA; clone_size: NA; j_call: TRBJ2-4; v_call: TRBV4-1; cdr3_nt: TGCGCCAGCAGCCCCGACTATCAGCTCCCGTCAGCCAAAAACATTCAGTACTTC; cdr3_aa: CASSPDYQLPSAKNIQYF
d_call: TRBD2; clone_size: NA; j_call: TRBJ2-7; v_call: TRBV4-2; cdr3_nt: TGTGCCAGCAGCCAAGTTGGGGGGGGTGGCTCCTACGAGCAGTACTTC; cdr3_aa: CASSQVGGGGSYEQYF
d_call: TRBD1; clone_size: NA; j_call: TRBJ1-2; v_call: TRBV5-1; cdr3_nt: TGCGCCAGCAGCTTGGTGTCGGGACAGGGGATGATCAACTATGGCTACACCTTC; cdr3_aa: CASSLVSGQGMINYGYTF
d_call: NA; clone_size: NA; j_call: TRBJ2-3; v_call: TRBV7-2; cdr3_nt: TGTGCCAGCAGCTTAGGGGTGGGGCCCACAGATACGCAGTATTTT; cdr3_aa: CASSLGVGPTDTQYF
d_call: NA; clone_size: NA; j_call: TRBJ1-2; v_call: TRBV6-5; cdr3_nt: TGTGCCAGCAGTCCGGGGATCGAGATGGGCTACACCTTC; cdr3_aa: CASSPGIEMGYTF
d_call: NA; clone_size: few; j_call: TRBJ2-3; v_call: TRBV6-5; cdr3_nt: TGTGCCAGCCTCACAGGGGATACGCAGTATTTT; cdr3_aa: CASLTGDTQYF
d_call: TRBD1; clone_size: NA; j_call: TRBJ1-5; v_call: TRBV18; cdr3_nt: TGTGCCAGCTCGGGGGGACAGAACAATCAGCCCCAGCATTTT; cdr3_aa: CASSGGQNNQPQHF
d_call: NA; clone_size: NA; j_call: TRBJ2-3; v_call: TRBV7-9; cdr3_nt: TGTTCCAGCAGCTTCGACAGAAGCACAGATACGCAGTATTTT; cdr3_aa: CSSSFDRSTDTQYF
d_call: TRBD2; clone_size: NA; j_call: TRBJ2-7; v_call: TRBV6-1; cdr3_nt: TGTGCCAGCAGTGGAGGACTAGCGGCCTTCTACGAGCAGTACTTC; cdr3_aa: CASSGGLAAFYEQYF
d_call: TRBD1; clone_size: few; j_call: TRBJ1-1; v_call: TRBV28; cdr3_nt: TGTGCCAGCGACAGGGGGCCGAGCACTGAAGCTTTCTTT; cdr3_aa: CASDRGPSTEAFF
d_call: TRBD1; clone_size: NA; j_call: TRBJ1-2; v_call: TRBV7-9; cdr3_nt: TGTTCCAGCAGCTTAGGGGCGTCTGGGACAGGGGTCTATGGCTACACCTTC; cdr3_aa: CSSSLGASGTGVYGYTF
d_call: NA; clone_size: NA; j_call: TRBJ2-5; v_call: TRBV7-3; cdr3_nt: TGTGCCAGCAGCTTAACCGGGTCACAAGAGACCCAGTACTTC; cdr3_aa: CASSLTGSQETQYF
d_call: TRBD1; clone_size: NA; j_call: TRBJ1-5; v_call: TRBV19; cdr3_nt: TGTGCCAGCGTGGGACAGAAGCTAAATCAGCCCCAGCATTTT; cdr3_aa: CASVGQKLNQPQHF
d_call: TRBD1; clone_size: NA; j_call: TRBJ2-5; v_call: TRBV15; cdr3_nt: TGTGCCACCAGCAGACGCCTCGGACAGGGGAAGGGAGAGACCCAGTACTTC; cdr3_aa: CATSRRLGQGKGETQYF
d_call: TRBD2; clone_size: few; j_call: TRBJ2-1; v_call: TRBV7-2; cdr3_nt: TGTGCCAGCAGCTTAGCGCAGGGGACTAGCGGGGGCCGGGGGAATGAGCAGTTCTTC; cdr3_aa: CASSLAQGTSGGRGNEQFF
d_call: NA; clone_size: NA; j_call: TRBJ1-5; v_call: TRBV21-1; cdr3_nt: TGTGCCAGCGGAAAACAGGGGGCGAGCAATCAGCCCCAGAATTTT; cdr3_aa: CASGKQGASNQPQNF
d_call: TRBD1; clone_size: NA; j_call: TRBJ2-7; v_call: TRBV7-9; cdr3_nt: TGTGCCAGCAGCTCCGGGACAGGGGGATACGAGCAGTACTTC; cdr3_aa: CASSSGTGGYEQYF
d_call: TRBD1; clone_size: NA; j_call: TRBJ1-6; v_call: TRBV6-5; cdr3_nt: TGTGCCAGCGGGGACAGATTTTATAATTCACCCCTCCACTTT; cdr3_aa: CASGDRFYNSPLHF
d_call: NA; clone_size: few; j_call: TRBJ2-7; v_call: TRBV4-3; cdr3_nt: TGCGCCAGCAGCCAAGATCGGACTAACTACGAGCAGTACTTC; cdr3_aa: CASSQDRTNYEQYF
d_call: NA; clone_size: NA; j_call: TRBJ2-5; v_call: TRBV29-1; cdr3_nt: TGCAGCGTTGGGGTGAACTCGGGCCAAGAGACCCAGTACTTC; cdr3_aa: CSVGVNSGQETQYF
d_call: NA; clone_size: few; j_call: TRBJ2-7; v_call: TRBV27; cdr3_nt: TGTGCCAGCAGTTTAAAGGAGCGAGGCGAGCAGTACTTC; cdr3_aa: CASSLKERGEQYF
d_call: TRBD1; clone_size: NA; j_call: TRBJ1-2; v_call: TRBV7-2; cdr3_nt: TGTGCCAGCAGCCCGGAGGCAGGGGGCTCTTATGGCTACACCTTC; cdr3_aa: CASSPEAGGSYGYTF